This TCR beta chain is from a study of blood T cell repertoires in COVID-19. Study-wide context: T cells, B-cell-depleted T cells, or PBMCs supplied cDNA or gDNA.

The V end lost 0 bases, the J end lost 2 bases, and 9 bases lay between the germline ends. CDR1 is ENHRY and CDR2 is SYGVKD in the germline V gene. CDR3 length equals 15 residues. Sequencing used immunoSEQ multiplex PCR; TCRdb keeps in-frame clones, though not all of them. The sample includes around 160,000 clones, around nine tenths of them seen just once. Sequencing was performed on peripheral blood. The chain has TRBV10-3 and TRBJ2-3; a weak D match, TRBD2 (5 bases). The TCR comes from a human donor in a cohort sampled during active COVID-19. This CDR3 is CAISESSVDTDTQYF. Here the CDR3 DNA reads TGTGCCATCAGTGAGTCTAGCGTAGACACAGATACGCAGTATTTT.